A single sample is the source of the 10 T cell receptor beta chains below, sequenced in a study of T cells in Graves' hyperthyroidism and ophthalmopathy. The source material, RNA transcripts, was used to amplify TCR beta CDR3 regions. RT-PCR in the first round (using the HTBI primer set) targeted the TCR CDR3. TCRdb re-called the multiplex PCR reads through MiXCR, storing one row per CDR3 protein. The sample holds 600,000 to 900,000 distinct CDR3 sequences; about a sixth are singletons and the top ten take roughly 8%. The sequenced sample consisted of blood. The receptor set was obtained from a man aged 18 to 35 with Graves' hyperthyroidism.

This clonotype was detected only a few times. The chain couples TRBV7-9 to TRBJ2-5; 8 positions agree with TRBD1. With 5 bases clipped from V and 2 bases from J, the junction kept 7 bases outside the gene matches. The CDR3 totals 15 residues. The germline V gene has CDR1 SEHNR and CDR2 FQNEAQ (reference sequence). The CDR3 region is CASSPQTGAQETQYF. The CDR3 DNA is TGTGCCAGCAGCCCACAGACAGGGGCACAAGAGACCCAGTACTTC. The whole variable domain, remainder taken from reference TRBV7-9 and TRBJ2-5, is DTGVSQNPRHKITKRGQNVTFRCDPISEHNRLYWYRQTLGQGPEFLTYFQNEAQLEKSRLLSDRFSAERPKGSFSTLEIQRTEQGDSAMYLCASSPQTGAQETQYFGPGTRLLVL.

There are many counts of this clonotype. CDR3 sequence: CASSLALAGTDYNEQFF. The CDR3 DNA sequence: TGTGCCAGCAGCTTAGCCCTGGCGGGGACCGATTACAATGAGCAGTTCTTC. V gene TRBV7-2 combines with J gene TRBJ2-1; maybe TRBD2 (6 bases). The length of the CDR3 is 17 residues. From germline, CDR1 is SGHTA and CDR2 FQGNSA. The V gene lost 0 bases and the J gene lost 4 bases, with 16 bases spanning the gap. Supplemented by reference TRBV7-2 and TRBJ2-1, the full variable domain reads GAGVSQSPSNKVTEKGKDVELRCDPISGHTALYWYRQSLGQGLEFLIYFQGNSAPDKSGLPSDRFSAERTGGSVSTLTIQRTQQEDSAVYLCASSLALAGTDYNEQFFGPGTRLTVL.

This sequence joins TRBV12-3 or TRBV12-4 and TRBJ2-2; TRBD2 agrees at 12 bases. CDR3 length: 13 residues. J lost 9 bases, V lost 8 bases, and 4 bases had no gene match. The CDR3 region is CASATSGSRELFF. As DNA, the CDR3 is TGTGCCAGCGCGACTAGCGGGAGCCGGGAGCTGTTTTTT.

This clonotype was seen more than once but under ten times. V gene TRBV7-9 combines with J gene TRBJ1-1; 11 nucleotides align to TRBD1. V trimming: 10 bases; J trimming: 2 bases; junction bases outside the gene matches: 12. The CDR3 runs to 16 residues. The germline gives CDR1 SEHNR, CDR2 FQNEAQ (reference sequence). The CDR3 region has the DNA TGTGCCACCCAGCTTCTAGGACAGGGGGCAAACACTGAAGCTTTCTTT. Translated: CATQLLGQGANTEAFF.

This clonotype came up a few times. V and J are TRBV5-1 and TRBJ1-1; no definite D call. The CDR3 is 14 amino acids. CDR1 is SGHRS, CDR2 YFSETQ, per germline. The V and J ends lost 1 base and 3 bases respectively, with 10 bases between them. CDR3 nucleotides: TGCGCCAGCAGCTTGTTAGTTACGGACACTGAAGCTTTCTTT. The encoded protein is CASSLLVTDTEAFF.

This clonotype was observed many times. The chain employs TRBV12-3 or TRBV12-4 and TRBJ1-6; the match to TRBD1 covers 8 bases. The CDR3 has 15 residues. The trim removed 5 bases at V and 4 bases at J, leaving 4 bases unmatched. The CDR3: CASSLTGGYNSPLHF. DNA of the CDR3: TGTGCCAGCAGTCTTACAGGGGGATATAATTCACCCCTCCACTTT.

The rearrangement uses TRBV28 and TRBJ2-1; TRBD2 might be the D (5 bases). The germline CDR1 and CDR2 sequences are MDHEN and SYDVKM. CDR3 length equals 15 residues. Deletions cut 2 bases from V and 4 bases from J, with 12 bases between. The CDR3 region has the DNA TGTGCCAGCAGTTTAATCCAGCCGGGATACAATGAGCAGTTCTTC. It encodes CASSLIQPGYNEQFF. The full variable domain, its missing parts supplied by reference TRBV28 and TRBJ2-1, is DVKVTQSSRYLVKRTGEKVFLECVQDMDHENMFWYRQDPGLGLRLIYFSYDVKMKEKGDIPEGYSVSREKKERFSLILESASTNQTSMYLCASSLIQPGYNEQFFGPGTRLTVL.

V is TRBV25-1 and J is TRBJ1-1, with D perhaps TRBD1 (5 bases). Between the trimmed V and J ends, which lost 5 bases and 0 bases, there was a span of 16 bases. Per germline, CDR1 MGHDK and CDR2 SYGVNS. CDR3 length: 16 amino acids. This CDR3 reads CASSQETVYMNTEAFF. The CDR3, as DNA: TGTGCCAGCAGTCAGGAGACAGTATACATGAACACTGAAGCTTTCTTT.

This sequence joins TRBV5-1 and TRBJ2-7, with a weak D call TRBD2 (5 bases). This CDR3 has 15 residues. Germline CDR1 SGHRS, CDR2 YFSETQ. V was pared by 0 bases and J by 2 bases, with 12 bases between. The CDR3 sequence is CASSLGPSGAYEQYF. Written as DNA, the CDR3 is TGCGCCAGCAGCTTGGGACCGTCCGGGGCCTACGAGCAGTACTTC.

The CDR3 sequence is CASSDTGKTEAFF. For the CDR3, the DNA is TGTGCCAGCAGTGATACAGGGAAGACTGAAGCTTTCTTT. J is TRBJ1-1 and V is TRBV6-1; D may be TRBD1 (6 bases). Trimming removed 3 bases from V and 5 bases from J, with 10 bases in between. Germline V gives CDR1 MNHNS, CDR2 SASEGT. The CDR3 runs to 13 residues.